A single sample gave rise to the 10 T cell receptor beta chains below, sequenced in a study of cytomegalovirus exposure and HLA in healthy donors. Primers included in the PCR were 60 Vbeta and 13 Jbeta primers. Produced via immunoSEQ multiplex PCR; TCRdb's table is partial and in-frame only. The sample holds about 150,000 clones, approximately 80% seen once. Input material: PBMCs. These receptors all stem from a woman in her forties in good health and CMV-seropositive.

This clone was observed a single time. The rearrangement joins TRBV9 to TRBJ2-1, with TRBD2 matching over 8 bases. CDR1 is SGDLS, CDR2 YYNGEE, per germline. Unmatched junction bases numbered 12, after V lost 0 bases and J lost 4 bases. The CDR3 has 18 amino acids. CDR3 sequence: CASSVGTSGTRPYNEQFF. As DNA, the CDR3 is TGTGCCAGCAGCGTAGGGACGTCCGGGACTAGACCGTACAATGAGCAGTTCTTC.

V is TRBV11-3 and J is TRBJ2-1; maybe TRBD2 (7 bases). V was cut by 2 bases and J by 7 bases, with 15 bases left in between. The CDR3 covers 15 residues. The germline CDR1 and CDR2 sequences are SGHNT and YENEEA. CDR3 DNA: TGTGCCAGCAGCTTAACTCCCGGGGGGCCGAATGAGCAGTTCTTC. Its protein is CASSLTPGGPNEQFF.

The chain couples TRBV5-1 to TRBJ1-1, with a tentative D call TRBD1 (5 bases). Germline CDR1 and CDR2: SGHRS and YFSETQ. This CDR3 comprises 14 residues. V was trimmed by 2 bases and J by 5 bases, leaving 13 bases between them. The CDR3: CASSLSTAGTEAFF. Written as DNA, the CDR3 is TGCGCCAGCAGCTTATCGACAGCCGGTACTGAAGCTTTCTTT.

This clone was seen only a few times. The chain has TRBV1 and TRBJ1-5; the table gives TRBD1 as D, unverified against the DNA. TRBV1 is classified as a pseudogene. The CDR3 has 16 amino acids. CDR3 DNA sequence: TGCACCAGCAGCCAAGAGGGGTGGACAGGGCATCGGCCCCAGCATTTT. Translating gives CTSSQEGWTGHRPQHF.

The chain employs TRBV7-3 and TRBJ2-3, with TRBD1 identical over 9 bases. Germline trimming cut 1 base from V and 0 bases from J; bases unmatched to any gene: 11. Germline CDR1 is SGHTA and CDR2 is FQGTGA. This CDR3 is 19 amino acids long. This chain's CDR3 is CASSLMAELQGASTDTQYF. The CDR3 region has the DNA TGTGCCAGCAGCTTAATGGCCGAATTACAGGGGGCTAGCACAGATACGCAGTATTTT.

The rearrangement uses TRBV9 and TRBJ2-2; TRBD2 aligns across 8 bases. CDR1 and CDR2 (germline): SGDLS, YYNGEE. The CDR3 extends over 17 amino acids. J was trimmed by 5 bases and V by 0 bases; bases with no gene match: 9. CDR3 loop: CASSVAPRTSGTGELFF. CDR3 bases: TGTGCCAGCAGCGTAGCTCCCCGAACTAGCGGTACCGGGGAGCTGTTTTTT.

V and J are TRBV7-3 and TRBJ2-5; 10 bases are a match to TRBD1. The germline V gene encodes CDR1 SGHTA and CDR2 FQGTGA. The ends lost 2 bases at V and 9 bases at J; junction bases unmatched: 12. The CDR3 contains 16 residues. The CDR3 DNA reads TGTGCCAGCAGCTTAGGAACCGGGACAGGGGAGGGGTCCCAGTACTTC. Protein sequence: CASSLGTGTGEGSQYF.

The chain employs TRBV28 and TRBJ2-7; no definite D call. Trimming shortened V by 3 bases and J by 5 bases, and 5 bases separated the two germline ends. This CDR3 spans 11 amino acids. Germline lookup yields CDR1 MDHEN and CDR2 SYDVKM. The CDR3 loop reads CASSFVHEQYF. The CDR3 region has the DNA TGTGCCAGCAGTTTCGTCCACGAGCAGTACTTC.

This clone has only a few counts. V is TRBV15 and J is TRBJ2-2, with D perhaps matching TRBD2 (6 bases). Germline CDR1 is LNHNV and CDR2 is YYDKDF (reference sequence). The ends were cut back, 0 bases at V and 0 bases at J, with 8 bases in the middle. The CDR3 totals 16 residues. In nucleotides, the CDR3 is TGTGCCACCAGCAGAGAGGGACTCCCGAACACCGGGGAGCTGTTTTTT. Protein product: CATSREGLPNTGELFF.

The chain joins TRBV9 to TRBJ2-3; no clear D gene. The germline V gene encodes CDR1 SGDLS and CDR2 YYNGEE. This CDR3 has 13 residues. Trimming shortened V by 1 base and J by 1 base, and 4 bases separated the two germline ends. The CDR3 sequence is CASSVIGTDTQYF. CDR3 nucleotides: TGTGCCAGCAGCGTAATAGGCACAGATACGCAGTATTTT.